These 19 T cell receptor beta chains share one sample of origin, sequenced in a study of blood T cell repertoires in COVID-19. Here immunoSEQ multiplex PCR was the method, and the copy in TCRdb shows in-frame clones only, minus some. Of approximately 210,000 clones in the sample, 70% to 90% were seen once. The source material was peripheral blood. These receptors came from a man between 25 and 39 years old who had recovered from COVID-19.

On this clone itself: Distinct nucleotide sequences in the sample also encode this CDR3. The V gene is TRBV18, the J gene TRBJ2-2, with D possibly TRBD2 on 6 matching bases. The germline gives CDR1 KGHSH, CDR2 LQKENI. Trimming stripped 3 bases from V and 2 bases from J, with 7 bases between. This CDR3 has 14 residues. The CDR3: CASSPGGNTGELFF. For the CDR3, the DNA is TGTGCCAGCTCACCGGGAGGTAACACCGGGGAGCTGTTTTTT.

This clone was seen once. This chain connects TRBV10-3 to TRBJ1-5; D is uncertain. CDR1 is ENHRY and CDR2 is SYGVKD in the germline V gene. CDR3 length equals 15 residues. Between the trimmed V and J ends, which lost 0 bases and 0 bases, there was a span of 6 bases. In nucleotides, the CDR3 is TGTGCCATCAGTGAGTCGAGGAATAGCAATCAGCCCCAGCATTTT. Translation gives CAISESRNSNQPQHF.

The chain recombines TRBV6-5 with TRBJ1-6; D call uncertain. Per germline, CDR1 MNHEY and CDR2 SVGAGI. V shed 2 bases and J shed 7 bases, with 12 bases lying between them. The CDR3 sequence is 15 residues long. CDR3 sequence (DNA): TGTGCCAGCAGTTACGGTTCCACATTAAATTCACCCCTCCACTTT. Its translation is CASSYGSTLNSPLHF.

CDR3 bases: TGTGCCAGCAGCTTATTCGGGGCCGGGGAGCTGTTTTTT. Translation gives CASSLFGAGELFF. The V and J genes are TRBV7-2 and TRBJ2-2, with D possibly TRBD2 on 5 matching bases. The CDR3 has 13 amino acids. Trimming removed 2 bases at V and 6 bases at J, with 7 bases between. Germline loops: CDR1 SGHTA, CDR2 FQGNSA.

The V call is TRBV5-1, the J call TRBJ1-1; D may be TRBD1 (6 bases). The CDR3 sequence is 14 residues long. Per the germline V gene, CDR1 is SGHRS and CDR2 is YFSETQ. V lost 7 bases and J lost 0, with 13 bases in between. CDR3 bases: TGCGCCAGCGGAGACGGACAGCTGAACACTGAAGCTTTCTTT. Protein product: CASGDGQLNTEAFF.

The chain recombines TRBV5-1 with TRBJ2-1, with 8 bases matching TRBD1. The CDR3 covers 15 residues. Germline loops: CDR1 SGHRS, CDR2 YFSETQ. V shed 5 bases and J 0 bases; nucleotides not matched to a gene: 4. DNA of the CDR3: TGCGCCAGCAGTTTACAGGGGGGCTCCTACAATGAGCAGTTCTTC. As protein: CASSLQGGSYNEQFF.

The gene calls are TRBV6-5 and TRBJ1-5; D gene uncertain. Germline CDR1 reads MNHEY; CDR2 reads SVGAGI. This CDR3 has 14 residues. V was pared by 6 bases and J by 7 bases, with 16 bases between. The CDR3 sequence: CASSRHEGGQPQHF. The CDR3 DNA is TGTGCCAGCAGCCGCCACGAGGGAGGGCAGCCCCAGCATTTT.

The rearrangement uses TRBV7-9 and TRBJ2-7, with TRBD1 identical over 12 bases. Germline V gene lookup returns CDR1 SEHNR and CDR2 FQNEAQ (reference sequence). With 3 bases clipped from V and 4 bases from J, the junction kept 1 base outside the gene matches. The length of the CDR3 is 14 residues. The CDR3 DNA is TGTGCCAGCAGCTTGGGACAGGGGGCTTACGAGCAGTACTTC. Protein sequence: CASSLGQGAYEQYF.

This chain uses TRBV5-1 with TRBJ2-7; 12 bases agree with TRBD2. The CDR3 sequence is 16 residues long. The germline V gene has CDR1 SGHRS and CDR2 YFSETQ. Unmatched junction bases numbered 5, after V lost 0 bases and J lost 4 bases. CDR3 protein: CASSLGSSGGVYEQYF. CDR3 in DNA: TGCGCCAGCAGCTTGGGTTCTAGCGGGGGGGTATACGAGCAGTACTTC.

The V and J genes are TRBV13 and TRBJ2-3; no reliable D call. This CDR3 is 12 amino acids long. V lost 5 bases and J 9 bases, leaving 12 bases between the germline ends. From germline, CDR1 is PRHDT and CDR2 FYEKMQ (reference sequence). CDR3 DNA: TGTGCCAGCAGCATTCCTAGGTACACGCAGTATTTT. It is translated as CASSIPRYTQYF.

V and J are TRBV19 and TRBJ2-3; TRBD2 matches 7 bases. Germline V gives CDR1 LNHDA, CDR2 SQIVND (reference sequence). The V and J ends lost 4 bases and 2 bases, in that order; junction bases with no gene match: 9. This CDR3 is built from 16 residues. The chain's CDR3 is CASSRQAGLITDTQYF. The CDR3 DNA reads as TGTGCCAGTAGTAGACAAGCGGGGCTAATCACAGATACGCAGTATTTT.

The chain employs TRBV24-1 and TRBJ2-2; D may be TRBD2 (7 bases). V lost 1 base and J lost 6, with 11 bases in between. CDR1 and CDR2 (germline): KGHDR, SFDVKD. The CDR3 has 15 residues. CDR3 coding DNA: TGTGCCACCAGTGATTTCCCGGGGGGCCCCGGGGAGCTGTTTTTT. Amino acids: CATSDFPGGPGELFF.

The chain uses TRBV7-2 and TRBJ1-4, with D possibly matching TRBD1 (6 bases). The CDR3 loop spans 14 amino acids. Trimming shortened V by 5 bases and J by 8 bases, and 15 bases separated the two germline ends. Germline V gives CDR1 SGHTA, CDR2 FQGNSA. Written as DNA, the CDR3 is TGTGCCAGCAGCCCCCCTGGCGGGGGCGAAAAACTGTTTTTT. Its translation is CASSPPGGGEKLFF.

The chain joins TRBV6-5 to TRBJ1-5; D call uncertain. Germline lookup yields CDR1 MNHEY and CDR2 SVGAGI. CDR3 length: 13 amino acids. The CDR3 is CVVGRSPDQPQHF. The CDR3 DNA is TGTGTCGTTGGTAGAAGCCCCGATCAGCCCCAGCATTTT.

The CDR3 loop is CAISEEGERKEQFF. In DNA, the CDR3 is TGTGCCATCAGTGAGGAGGGGGAAAGGAAAGAGCAGTTCTTC. The J gene is TRBJ2-1, the V gene TRBV10-3; D may be TRBD1 (6 bases). Germline assignment: CDR1 ENHRY and CDR2 SYGVKD. The V gene lost 2 bases and the J gene lost 10 bases, with 15 bases spanning the gap. The CDR3 has 14 amino acids.

The chain links TRBV7-2 to TRBJ1-2; D uncertain. V was trimmed by 2 bases and J by 2 bases, leaving 9 bases between them. This CDR3 comprises 14 residues. The V gene's germline CDR1 is SGHTA and CDR2 FQGNSA. The CDR3 sequence: CASSLQRVNYGYTF. CDR3 in DNA: TGTGCCAGCAGCTTACAACGGGTAAACTATGGCTACACCTTC.

A remark on this clone: This same CDR3 is encoded by further DNA sequences in the sample. This chain links TRBV11-2 with TRBJ1-1, with TRBD1 identical over 7 bases. CDR3 length equals 13 residues. CDR1 and CDR2 from the germline V gene are SGHAT and FQNNGV. J gave up 5 bases and V 1 base, and 1 base lay outside the gene matches. This CDR3 is CASSLVRGTEAFF. The DNA of the CDR3 is TGTGCCAGCAGCTTAGTCAGGGGGACTGAAGCTTTCTTT. The full variable domain, with the rest looked up from reference TRBV11-2 and TRBJ1-1, is EAGVAQSPRYKIIEKRQSVAFWCNPISGHATLYWYQQILGQGPKLLIQFQNNGVVDDSQLPKDRFSAERLKGVDSTLKIQPAKLEDSAVYLCASSLVRGTEAFFGQGTRLTVV.

This clone was recorded a few times. This CDR3 reads CASLPPGYQPQHF. In nucleotides, the CDR3 is TGTGCCAGCCTCCCCCCGGGGTATCAGCCCCAGCATTTT. The chain uses TRBV6-5 and TRBJ1-5, with D unclear. The V end lost 8 bases, the J end lost 5 bases, and 13 bases lay between the germline ends. Germline-derived CDR1 and CDR2 are MNHEY and SVGAGI. This CDR3 contains 13 residues.

The chain joins TRBV3-1 (or the pseudogene TRBV3-2) to TRBJ2-5; 16 nucleotides line up with TRBD2. V trimming: 4 bases; J trimming: 5 bases; junction bases outside the gene matches: 13. The CDR3 sequence is 19 residues long. Germline lookup yields CDR1 LGHDT and CDR2 YNNKEL (reference sequence). The CDR3 nucleotides are TGTGCCAGCAGCCCGGGACTAGCGGGGGGGCTAATATATTTGGAGACCCAGTACTTC. It codes for CASSPGLAGGLIYLETQYF.